This T cell receptor (beta chain) was recovered during a study of CD8+ T cells in alopecia areata. Reverse transcription of extracted RNA yielded cDNA, which provided the sequencing template. Repertoires were generated with immunoSEQ multiplex PCR, while TCRdb's copy carries only in-frame clones and drops some. The table has roughly 200,000 clones, about 55% seen once; the top ten hold 10% to 11%. Treatment described: oral pan-JAK inhibitor, 5-10 mg twice daily. Findings and caveats of the study: Clonality in lesional scalp, especially alopecia totalis/universalis, exceeded that of normal scalp.

Note on this clone: What it binds is unknown.

The V gene lost 0 bases and the J gene lost 8 bases, with 8 bases spanning the gap. The CDR3 consists of 13 residues. CDR1 is MNHEY and CDR2 is SMNVEV in the germline V gene (reference sequence). The TCR sequence derives from a human donor with alopecia areata. The sample consisted of CD8+ T cells sorted from blood, taken at week 24, from a patient treated with tofacitinib. The chain couples TRBV27 to TRBJ2-1, with D possibly TRBD1 on 5 matching bases. The DNA of the CDR3 is TGTGCCAGCAGTTTATCAAGGGGCCATGAGCAGTTCTTC. Encoded protein: CASSLSRGHEQFF.